This TCR beta chain was recorded in a study of cytomegalovirus exposure and HLA in healthy donors. The PCR was carried out with 60 Vbeta primers and 13 Jbeta primers. Clones were read by immunoSEQ multiplex PCR, and TCRdb kept only the in-frame ones, dropping some. The sample shows under 65,000 clones, and 9% to 15% sits with its ten largest clones. There are 12 residues in the CDR3. CDR1 is SQVTM, CDR2 ANQGSEA, per germline. The V end lost 7 bases, the J end lost 8 bases, and 15 bases lay between the germline ends. The rearrangement links TRBV29-1 to TRBJ2-1, with TRBD2 as a possible D gene (6 bases). Sequences were obtained from PBMCs. The source is a woman in her twenties or thirties in good health and CMV-seropositive. CDR3 coding DNA: TGCAGCGGGGGACTCCCGGACCATGAGCAGTTCTTC. Its translation: CSGGLPDHEQFF.